One sample yielded the 21 T cell receptor beta chains listed below, sequenced in a study of lymphopenia after photon versus proton radiotherapy. Using immunoSEQ multiplex PCR, the repertoire was profiled, and TCRdb retains in-frame clones only, with some absent. The table lists about 40,000 clones, about 86% of them singletons. The sequences come from peripheral blood, collected from a patient treated with proton-based radiotherapy. Receptors originate from a woman aged 70 to 79 with pancreatic cancer. Some clones in this sample may be carry-over from other donors' samples.

V gene TRBV6-4 combines with J gene TRBJ2-1, with 10 nucleotides matching TRBD1. The V and J ends lost 4 bases and 7 bases, in that order; junction bases with no gene match: 1. The CDR3 totals 13 residues. CDR1 is MRHNA and CDR2 is SNTAGT in the germline V gene. CDR3 amino acids: CASSADRGNEQFF. Written as DNA, the CDR3 is TGTGCCAGCAGTGCGGACAGGGGGAATGAGCAGTTCTTC.

This clone was found once. The chain combines TRBV7-8 with TRBJ2-7, with D unclear. V lost 5 bases and J 3 bases, leaving 11 bases between the germline ends. CDR3 length: 13 residues. The germline gives CDR1 SGHVS, CDR2 FQNEAQ. This CDR3 reads CASSHTQSYEQYF. CDR3 bases: TGTGCCAGCAGCCATACGCAAAGCTACGAGCAGTACTTC.

This chain links TRBV6-5 with TRBJ2-1; TRBD2 matches 9 bases. The CDR3 has 14 amino acids. CDR1 is MNHEY and CDR2 is SVGAGI in the germline V gene. The trim removed 4 bases at V and 2 bases at J, leaving 0 bases unmatched. The CDR3 sequence is CASSSSGTYNEQFF. In DNA, the CDR3 is TGTGCCAGCAGTTCTAGCGGGACCTACAATGAGCAGTTCTTC.

V is TRBV29-1 and J is TRBJ2-1, with TRBD2 matching 15 bases. The CDR3 contains 19 residues. From germline, CDR1 is SQVTM and CDR2 ANQGSEA. The J segment lost 6 bases and the V segment lost 0 bases, leaving 12 bases of the junction unmatched. The chain's CDR3 is CSVEDLGLAGGLNPNEQFF. For the CDR3, the DNA is TGCAGCGTTGAAGATCTGGGACTAGCGGGAGGCCTAAATCCCAATGAGCAGTTCTTC.

The chain is built from TRBV12-5 and TRBJ1-1; D gene ambiguous. The V end was cut by 1 base, the J end by 6 bases, with 9 bases between. Germline V CDR1 and CDR2: LGHNT, FRNRAP. There are 13 residues in the CDR3. In DNA, the CDR3 is TGTGCTAGTGGTTTGGAAGCTGGGGCTGAAGCTTTCTTT. Protein product: CASGLEAGAEAFF.

This chain joins TRBV5-1 and TRBJ2-7; 11 bases align to TRBD1. V trimming: 0 bases; J trimming: 3 bases; junction bases outside the gene matches: 5. This CDR3 contains 16 residues. Germline CDR1 SGHRS, CDR2 YFSETQ. The CDR3 DNA follows: TGCGCCAGCAGCTTGGCGGGACAGGGGGTGATCTACGAGCAGTACTTC. Its translation is CASSLAGQGVIYEQYF.

In DNA, the CDR3 is TGTGCCAGCAGTGAATTTGGGGGGGCAAACTATGGCTACACCTTC. Protein sequence: CASSEFGGANYGYTF. The gene calls are TRBV2 and TRBJ1-2; weak D call: TRBD1 (6 bases). CDR1 is SNHLY and CDR2 is FYNNEI in the germline V gene. CDR3 size: 15 residues. The V gene lost 2 bases and the J gene lost 2 bases, with 12 bases spanning the gap. The full variable domain, with the rest looked up from reference TRBV2 and TRBJ1-2, is EPEVTQTPSHQVTQMGQEVILRCVPISNHLYFYWYRQILGQKVEFLVSFYNNEISEKSEIFDDQFSVERPDGSNFTLKIRSTKLEDSAMYFCASSEFGGANYGYTFGSGTRLTVV.

The table lists this clone with a few counts. The chain combines TRBV4-1 with TRBJ1-4, with TRBD1 identical over 7 bases. The germline V gene encodes CDR1 MGHRA and CDR2 YSYEKL. J was trimmed by 8 bases and V by 3 bases; bases with no gene match: 9. The CDR3 extends over 15 amino acids. The CDR3 here is CASSQATGRKEKLFF. Here the CDR3 DNA reads TGCGCCAGCAGCCAGGCGACAGGGAGAAAGGAAAAACTGTTTTTT.

CDR3: CASSPGLAGGGQETQYF. The CDR3 nucleotides read TGTGCCAGCAGCCCGGGACTAGCGGGAGGTGGCCAAGAGACCCAGTACTTC. The J gene is TRBJ2-5, the V gene TRBV4-2; 15 nucleotides match TRBD2. Germline assignment: CDR1 LGHNA and CDR2 YNFKEQ. CDR3 size: 17 residues. V was pared by 4 bases and J by 1 base, with 4 bases of the junction left unmatched.

The CDR3 sequence is CASRDSSSGNTIYF. CDR3 nucleotides: TGTGCCAGCAGAGACAGCTCCTCTGGAAACACCATATATTTT. This chain connects TRBV7-2 to TRBJ1-3, with TRBD1 as a possible D gene (5 bases). Trimming took 6 bases from V and 0 from J, leaving 9 bases between them. The V gene's germline CDR1 is SGHTA and CDR2 FQGNSA. CDR3 length equals 14 residues.

This clone was recorded a few times. The J gene is TRBJ2-5, the V gene TRBV10-3, with D unresolved. Trimming left V 3 bases short and J 1 base short, with 6 bases between. The CDR3 has 13 amino acids. Germline V lookup: CDR1 ENHRY, CDR2 SYGVKD. The CDR3 spells CAISDGPQETQYF. The CDR3 coding sequence is TGTGCCATCAGTGACGGACCCCAAGAGACCCAGTACTTC.

The chain couples TRBV7-9 to TRBJ1-5; D not certain. The CDR3 covers 15 residues. The V gene lost 0 bases and the J gene lost 2 bases, with 8 bases spanning the gap. Germline CDR1 SEHNR, CDR2 FQNEAQ (reference sequence). The DNA of the CDR3 is TGTGCCAGCAGCTTAGCGCATGGCGGCAATCAGCCCCAGCATTTT. Its protein product is CASSLAHGGNQPQHF. Looking up the rest from reference TRBV7-9 and TRBJ1-5 gives the full variable domain: DTGVSQNPRHKITKRGQNVTFRCDPISEHNRLYWYRQTLGQGPEFLTYFQNEAQLEKSRLLSDRFSAERPKGSFSTLEIQRTEQGDSAMYLCASSLAHGGNQPQHFGDGTRLSIL.

The chain carries TRBV10-2 and TRBJ1-5; weak D call: TRBD1 (5 bases). CDR1 is WSHSY and CDR2 is SAAADI in the germline V gene. Trimming shortened V by 5 bases and J by 7 bases, and 12 bases separated the two germline ends. This CDR3 spans 13 amino acids. This chain's CDR3 is CASSPGLGQPQHF. The CDR3, as DNA: TGCGCCAGCAGTCCAGGGTTAGGGCAGCCCCAGCATTTT.

This chain uses TRBV7-2 with TRBJ1-3; no firm D call. This CDR3 is 13 amino acids long. Looked up from germline, CDR1 is SGHTA and CDR2 is FQGNSA. V was clipped by 8 bases and J by 4 bases, with 12 bases between them. CDR3 residues: CASGLYHGNTIYF. The CDR3 DNA reads as TGTGCCAGCGGACTATATCACGGAAACACCATATATTTT.

V is TRBV25-1 and J is TRBJ1-1; D is ambiguous. V lost 5 bases and J lost 1, with 8 bases in between. The CDR3 loop spans 13 amino acids. Germline CDR1 MGHDK, CDR2 SYGVNS. CDR3 coding DNA: TGTGCCAGCAGTCCTCCAGCGAACACTGAAGCTTTCTTT. Translated: CASSPPANTEAFF.

This clone was seen a few times. In DNA, the CDR3 is TGTGCCAGCAGCTTAGGTCCCAACAGCTTCTACGAGCAGTACTTC. This translates into CASSLGPNSFYEQYF. The chain joins TRBV7-8 to TRBJ2-7; D not certain. Trimming took off 1 base at V and 3 bases at J, with 13 bases between the two ends. This CDR3 region has 15 residues. Germline V lookup: CDR1 SGHVS, CDR2 FQNEAQ.

The rearrangement links TRBV5-1 to TRBJ2-7, with TRBD1 matching 8 bases. The CDR3 is 14 amino acids. V was clipped by 3 bases and J by 3 bases; unmatched bases: 5. Germline V gene data show CDR1 as SGHRS and CDR2 as YFSETQ. The CDR3 is CASSWDGQGYEQYF. CDR3 DNA: TGCGCCAGCAGCTGGGATGGACAGGGCTACGAGCAGTACTTC.

V usage is TRBV28 and J usage is TRBJ2-1; weak D call: TRBD2 (7 bases). CDR3 length: 15 residues. V was pared by 2 bases and J by 2 bases, with 10 bases between. Looked up from germline, CDR1 is MDHEN and CDR2 is SYDVKM. CDR3 sequence (DNA): TGTGCCAGCAGTTTAAGAGGGGGGGCCTACAATGAGCAGTTCTTC. Its protein product is CASSLRGGAYNEQFF.

The V and J genes are TRBV29-1 and TRBJ1-3; weak D call: TRBD1 (5 bases). Germline values: CDR1 SQVTM, CDR2 ANQGSEA. The CDR3 runs to 12 residues. Trimming took off 0 bases at V and 6 bases at J, with 6 bases between the two ends. The CDR3 nucleotides are TGCAGCGTTGAAGACAGGGCAAACACCATATATTTT. It codes for CSVEDRANTIYF.

The CDR3 protein is CASSRDRGTEAFF. CDR3 coding DNA: TGTGCCAGCAGCCGGGACAGGGGAACTGAAGCTTTCTTT. The genes are TRBV28 and TRBJ1-1; 10 bases align to TRBD1. There are 13 residues in the CDR3. The germline CDR1 and CDR2 sequences are MDHEN and SYDVKM. V lost 6 bases and J lost 5; bases outside the gene matches: 3. The full variable domain, with the rest looked up from reference TRBV28 and TRBJ1-1, is DVKVTQSSRYLVKRTGEKVFLECVQDMDHENMFWYRQDPGLGLRLIYFSYDVKMKEKGDIPEGYSVSREKKERFSLILESASTNQTSMYLCASSRDRGTEAFFGQGTRLTVV.

The V call is TRBV4-3, the J call TRBJ1-3; no clear D gene. CDR1 and CDR2 from the germline V gene are LGHNA and YSLEER. This CDR3 spans 15 amino acids. V was shortened by 0 bases and J by 0 bases, with 6 bases between the two germline ends. CDR3 in DNA: TGCGCCAGCAGCCAAGATGCGGCCTCTGGAAACACCATATATTTT. This codes for CASSQDAASGNTIYF.